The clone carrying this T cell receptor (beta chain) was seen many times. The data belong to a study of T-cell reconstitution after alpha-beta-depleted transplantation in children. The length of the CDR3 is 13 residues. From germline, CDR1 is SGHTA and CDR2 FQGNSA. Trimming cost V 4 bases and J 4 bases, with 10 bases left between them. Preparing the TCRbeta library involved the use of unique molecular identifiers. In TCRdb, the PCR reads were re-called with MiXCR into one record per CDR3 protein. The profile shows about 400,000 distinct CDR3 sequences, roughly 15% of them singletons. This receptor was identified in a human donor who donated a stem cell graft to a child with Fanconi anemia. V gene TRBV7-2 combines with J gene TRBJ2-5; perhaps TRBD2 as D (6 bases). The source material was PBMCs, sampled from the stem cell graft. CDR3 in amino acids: CASSSSGGETQYF. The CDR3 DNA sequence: TGTGCCAGCAGCTCCTCCGGGGGAGAGACCCAGTACTTC. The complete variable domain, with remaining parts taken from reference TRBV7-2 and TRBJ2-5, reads GAGVSQSPSNKVTEKGKDVELRCDPISGHTALYWYRQSLGQGLEFLIYFQGNSAPDKSGLPSDRFSAERTGGSVSTLTIQRTQQEDSAVYLCASSSSGGETQYFGPGTRLLVL.